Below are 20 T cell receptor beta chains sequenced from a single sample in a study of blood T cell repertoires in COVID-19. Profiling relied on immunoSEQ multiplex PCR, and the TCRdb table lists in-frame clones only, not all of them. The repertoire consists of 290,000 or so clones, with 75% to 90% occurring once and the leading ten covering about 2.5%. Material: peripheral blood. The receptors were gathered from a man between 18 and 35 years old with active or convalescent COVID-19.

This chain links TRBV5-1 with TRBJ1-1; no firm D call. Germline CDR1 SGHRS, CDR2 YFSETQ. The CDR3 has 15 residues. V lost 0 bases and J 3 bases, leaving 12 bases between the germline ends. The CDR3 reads CASSLDEGSYTEAFF. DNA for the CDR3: TGCGCCAGCAGCTTGGATGAGGGCTCGTACACTGAAGCTTTCTTT.

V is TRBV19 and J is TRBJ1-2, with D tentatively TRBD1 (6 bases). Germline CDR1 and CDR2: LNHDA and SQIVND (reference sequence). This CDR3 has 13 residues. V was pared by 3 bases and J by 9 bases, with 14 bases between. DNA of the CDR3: TGTGCCAGTAGTATGAACAGGGAGGGTCGCTACACCTTC. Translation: CASSMNREGRYTF.

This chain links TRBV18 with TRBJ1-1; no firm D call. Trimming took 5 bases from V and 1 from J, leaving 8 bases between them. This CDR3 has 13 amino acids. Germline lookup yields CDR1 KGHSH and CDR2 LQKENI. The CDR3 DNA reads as TGTGCCAGCTCAATGGTAGAGAACACTGAAGCTTTCTTT. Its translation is CASSMVENTEAFF.

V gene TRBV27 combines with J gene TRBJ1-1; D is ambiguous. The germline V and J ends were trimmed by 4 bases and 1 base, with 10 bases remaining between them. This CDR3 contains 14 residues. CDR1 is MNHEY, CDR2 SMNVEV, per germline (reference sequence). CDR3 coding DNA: TGTGCCAGCAGTTCACCCGGGAGGAACACTGAAGCTTTCTTT. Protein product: CASSSPGRNTEAFF.

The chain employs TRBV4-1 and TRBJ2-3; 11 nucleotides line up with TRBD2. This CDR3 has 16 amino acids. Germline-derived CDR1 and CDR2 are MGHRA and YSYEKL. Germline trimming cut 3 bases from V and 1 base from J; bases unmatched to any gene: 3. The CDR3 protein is CASSQRLAGRTDTQYF. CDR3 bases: TGCGCCAGCAGCCAGCGACTAGCGGGGCGCACAGATACGCAGTATTTT.

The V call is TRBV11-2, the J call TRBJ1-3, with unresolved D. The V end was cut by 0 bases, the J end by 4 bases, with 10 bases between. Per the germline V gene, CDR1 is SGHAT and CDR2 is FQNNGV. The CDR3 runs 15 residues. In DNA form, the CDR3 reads TGTGCCAGCAGCTTAGAGACAATCTCCGGAAACACCATATATTTT. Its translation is CASSLETISGNTIYF.

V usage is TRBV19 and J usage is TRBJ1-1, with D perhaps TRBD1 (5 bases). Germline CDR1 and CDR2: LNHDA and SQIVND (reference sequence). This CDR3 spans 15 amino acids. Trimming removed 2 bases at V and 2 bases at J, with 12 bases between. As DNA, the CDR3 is TGTGCCAGTAGTATACCCCGCACAGGAAACACTGAAGCTTTCTTT. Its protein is CASSIPRTGNTEAFF.

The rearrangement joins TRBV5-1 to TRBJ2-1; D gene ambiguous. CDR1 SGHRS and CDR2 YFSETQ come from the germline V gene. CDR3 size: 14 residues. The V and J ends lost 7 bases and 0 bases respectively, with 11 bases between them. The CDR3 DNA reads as TGCGCCAGCCGGAGCACAAGCTCCTACAATGAGCAGTTCTTC. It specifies CASRSTSSYNEQFF.

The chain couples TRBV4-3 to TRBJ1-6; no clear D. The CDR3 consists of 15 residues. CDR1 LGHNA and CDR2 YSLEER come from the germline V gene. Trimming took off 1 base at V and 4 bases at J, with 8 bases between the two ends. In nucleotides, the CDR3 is TGCGCCAGCAGCCAAGGTTGGCATTATAATTCACCCCTCCACTTT. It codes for CASSQGWHYNSPLHF.

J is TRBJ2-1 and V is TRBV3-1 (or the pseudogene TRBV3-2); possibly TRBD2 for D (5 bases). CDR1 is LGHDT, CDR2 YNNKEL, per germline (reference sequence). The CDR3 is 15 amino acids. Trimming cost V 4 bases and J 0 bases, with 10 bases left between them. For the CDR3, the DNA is TGTGCCAGCAGCCCTAGCCCTAGCTCCTACAATGAGCAGTTCTTC. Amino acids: CASSPSPSSYNEQFF.

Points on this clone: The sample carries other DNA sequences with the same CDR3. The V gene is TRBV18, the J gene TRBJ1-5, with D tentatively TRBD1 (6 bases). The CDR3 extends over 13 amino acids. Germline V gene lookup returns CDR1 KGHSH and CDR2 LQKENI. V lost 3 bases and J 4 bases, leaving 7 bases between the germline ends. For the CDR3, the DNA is TGTGCCAGCTCACCGGACAGAAATCAGCCCCAGCATTTT. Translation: CASSPDRNQPQHF.

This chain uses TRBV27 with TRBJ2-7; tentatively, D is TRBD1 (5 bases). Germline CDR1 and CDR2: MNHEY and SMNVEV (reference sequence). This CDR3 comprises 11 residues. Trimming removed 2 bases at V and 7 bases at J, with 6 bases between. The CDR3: CASSLQGEQYF. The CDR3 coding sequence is TGTGCCAGCAGTTTACAGGGAGAGCAGTACTTC.

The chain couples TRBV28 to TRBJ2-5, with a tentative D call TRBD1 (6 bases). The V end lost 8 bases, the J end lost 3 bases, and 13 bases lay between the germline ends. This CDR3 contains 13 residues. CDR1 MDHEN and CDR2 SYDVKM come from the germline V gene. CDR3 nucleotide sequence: TGTGCCAGCTCTGGGGCAGGGGAAGAGACCCAGTACTTC. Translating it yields CASSGAGEETQYF.

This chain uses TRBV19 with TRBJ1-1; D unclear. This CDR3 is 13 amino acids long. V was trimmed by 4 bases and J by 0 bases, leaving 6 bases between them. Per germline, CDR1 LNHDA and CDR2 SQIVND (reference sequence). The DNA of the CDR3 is TGTGCCAGTAGTACCCCAGTGAACACTGAAGCTTTCTTT. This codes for CASSTPVNTEAFF.

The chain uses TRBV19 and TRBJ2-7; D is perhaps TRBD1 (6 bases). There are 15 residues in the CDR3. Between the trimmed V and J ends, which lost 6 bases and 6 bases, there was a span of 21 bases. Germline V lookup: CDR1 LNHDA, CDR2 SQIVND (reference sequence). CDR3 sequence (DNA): TGTGCCAGTAGGAGTCCGACAGGAACCTATAGCGAGCAGTACTTC. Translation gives CASRSPTGTYSEQYF.

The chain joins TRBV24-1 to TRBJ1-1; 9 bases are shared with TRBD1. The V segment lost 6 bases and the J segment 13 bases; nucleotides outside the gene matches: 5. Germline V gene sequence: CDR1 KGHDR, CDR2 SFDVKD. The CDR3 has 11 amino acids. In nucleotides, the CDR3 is TGTGCCACCAGTCGGGACAGGGATGTTTTCTTT. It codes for CATSRDRDVFF.

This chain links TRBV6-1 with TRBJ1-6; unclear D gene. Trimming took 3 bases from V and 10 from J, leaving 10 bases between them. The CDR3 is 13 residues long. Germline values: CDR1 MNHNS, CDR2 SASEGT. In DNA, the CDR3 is TGTGCCAGCAGTGATTTTGAGTGGTCACCCCTCCACTTT. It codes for CASSDFEWSPLHF.

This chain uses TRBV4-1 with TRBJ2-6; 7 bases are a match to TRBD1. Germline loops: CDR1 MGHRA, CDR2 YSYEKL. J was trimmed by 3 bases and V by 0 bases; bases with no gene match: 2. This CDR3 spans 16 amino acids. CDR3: CASSQDGTVGANVLTF. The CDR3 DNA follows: TGCGCCAGCAGCCAAGATGGGACAGTTGGGGCCAACGTCCTGACTTTC.

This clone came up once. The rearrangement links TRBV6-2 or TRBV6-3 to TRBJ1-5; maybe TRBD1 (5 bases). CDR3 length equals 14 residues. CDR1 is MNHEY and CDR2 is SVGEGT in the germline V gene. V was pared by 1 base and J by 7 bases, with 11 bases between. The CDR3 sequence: CASSYYGGNQPQHF. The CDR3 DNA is TGTGCCAGCAGTTACTACGGGGGAAACCAGCCCCAGCATTTT.

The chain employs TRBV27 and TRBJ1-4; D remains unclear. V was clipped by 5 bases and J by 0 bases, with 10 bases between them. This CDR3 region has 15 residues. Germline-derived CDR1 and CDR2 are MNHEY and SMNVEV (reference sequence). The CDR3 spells CASSLQEPTNEKLFF. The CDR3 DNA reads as TGTGCCAGCAGTCTGCAGGAACCAACTAATGAAAAACTGTTTTTT.